The rows below give T cell receptor beta chains drawn from one sample of a study of cytomegalovirus exposure and HLA in healthy donors. TCRdb's copy holds only in-frame clones and misses some; the assay was immunoSEQ multiplex PCR. The repertoire holds about 170,000 clones, 76% seen once, with roughly 0.76% in the top ten. Source material: PBMCs. These receptors originate from a female donor in good health and CMV-seronegative. Each CDR3 is given with its conserved first and last residue. The D gene is left open where the match is weak. The size field is filled for only some rows; it gives once, few, many or a size class.

>-|TRBJ1-4|15|-|TRBV7-9
TGTGCCAGCAGCTTAGCTAATTCAGCTAATGAAAAACTGTTTTTT
CASSLANSANEKLFF
>-|TRBJ2-5|14|-|TRBV5-1
TGCGCCAGCAGCGGGGGACTGACCTACGAGACCCAGTACTTC
CASSGGLTYETQYF
>-|TRBJ1-1|13|TRBD1|TRBV30
TGTGCCTCGTCGGGACAGATGAACACTGAAGCTTTCTTT
CASSGQMNTEAFF
>-|TRBJ1-2|20|-|TRBV12-5
TGTGCTAGTGGTTTGGACCTAACGGACTCCCCCTCACCCTGGGACTATGGCTACACCTTC
CASGLDLTDSPSPWDYGYTF
>-|TRBJ1-2|13|-|TRBV7-9
TGTGCCAGCAGCCCAGAAGTTATATCCGGCTACACCTTC
CASSPEVISGYTF
>-|TRBJ2-2|15|TRBD1|TRBV19
TGTGCCAGTACCCCTCGGACAGGGAACACCGGGGAGCTGTTTTTT
CASTPRTGNTGELFF
>-|TRBJ1-2|16|-|TRBV14
TGTGCCAGCAGGATCTGGGGGGACGGAGCTAACTATGGCTACACCTTC
CASRIWGDGANYGYTF
>-|TRBJ1-1|11|TRBD1|TRBV2
TGTGCCAGCAGCGGGGACAGGAAAGCTTTCTTT
CASSGDRKAFF
>-|TRBJ2-1|9|-|TRBV2
TGTGCCACCGGGGTTGAGCAGTTCTTC
CATGVEQFF
>-|TRBJ2-3|13|-|TRBV9
TGTGCCAGCAGCCCGACAGTTCAAGATACGCAGTATTTT
CASSPTVQDTQYF
>once|TRBJ2-2|12|-|TRBV7-9
TGTTCCAGCAGCTTAGTATCCGGGGAGCTGTTTTTT
CSSSLVSGELFF
>-|TRBJ2-1|13|-|TRBV6-5
TGTGCCAGTCAAGGCAGGGCCTACAATGAGCAGTTCTTC
CASQGRAYNEQFF
>-|TRBJ2-7|15|-|TRBV5-6
TGTGCCAGCGGACCAACAGGGAATCCTACCTACGAGCAGTACTTC
CASGPTGNPTYEQYF
>-|TRBJ1-5|15|-|TRBV5-1
TGCGCCAGCAGCTTGGCCGGGGTAAGCAATCAGCCCCAGCATTTT
CASSLAGVSNQPQHF
>-|TRBJ2-2|16|TRBD2|TRBV9
TGTGCCAGCAGCGCCGGACCGTCGCGGGGGACCGGGGAGCTGTTTTTT
CASSAGPSRGTGELFF
>few|TRBJ2-2|15|TRBD1|TRBV7-3
TGTGCCAGCAGCCCAACCGGGACAGATACCGGGGAGCTGTTTTTT
CASSPTGTDTGELFF
>-|TRBJ1-1|16|-|TRBV7-2
TGTGCCAGCAGCTTATCCGGGCAGGGCTGGAACACTGAAGCTTTCTTT
CASSLSGQGWNTEAFF
>once|TRBJ1-5|13|TRBD1|TRBV6-5
TGTGCCAGCAGTCCGGACAGGGATCAGCCCCAGCATTTT
CASSPDRDQPQHF
>-|TRBJ2-6|13|TRBD1|TRBV27
TGTGCCAGCAGCCTGGGACAGCCTCCGGTCCTGACTTTC
CASSLGQPPVLTF
>-|TRBJ1-5|17|TRBD1|TRBV4-2
TGTGCCAGCAGCCACACTACAGGGGGATTTCGTAATCAGCCCCAGCATTTT
CASSHTTGGFRNQPQHF
>-|TRBJ2-7|14|-|TRBV30
TGTGCCTGGAGTGTAGGGCTAGCGAGTTTGAAGCAGTACTTC
CAWSVGLASLKQYF
>few|TRBJ2-7|15|TRBD2|TRBV10-3
TGTGCCATCAGCATGAGCGGGGCGAGCTCCTACGAGCAGTACTTC
CAISMSGASSYEQYF
>-|TRBJ1-2|15|-|TRBV28
TGTGCCAGCAGTTGGCCAACAGGAGCTAACTATGGCTACACCTTC
CASSWPTGANYGYTF
>few|TRBJ1-3|13|TRBD1|TRBV30
TGTGCCTTCTCATTGACAGGGGAAAGCACCATATATTTT
CAFSLTGESTIYF
>few|TRBJ1-4|16|TRBD1|TRBV30
TGTGCCTGGAGTGGGGGACAGGGGGTAGCACCTGAAAAACTGTTTTTT
CAWSGGQGVAPEKLFF
>once|TRBJ2-7|14|-|TRBV19
TGTGCCAGTAGTATAGGCAGGACAGACTACGAGCAGTACTTC
CASSIGRTDYEQYF
>once|TRBJ1-1|13|-|TRBV7-3
TGTGCCAGCAGCCTGTCCCTTGACACTGAAGCTTTCTTT
CASSLSLDTEAFF
>-|TRBJ2-2|20|-|TRBV19
TGTGCCAGTAGTCTAGGGCAGGGGAATTGGTGGCTCGAGAACACCGGGGAGCTGTTTTTT
CASSLGQGNWWLENTGELFF
>-|TRBJ1-1|12|-|TRBV29-1
TGCAGCGTTCGTGTAATCAACACTGAAGCTTTCTTT
CSVRVINTEAFF
>few|TRBJ1-1|14|TRBD1|TRBV19
TGTGCCAGTAGTATGCGGGACAGGGGGACTGAAGCTTTCTTT
CASSMRDRGTEAFF
>-|TRBJ1-2|14|-|TRBV6-1
TGTGCCAGCAGTGCGCCCCAGGGTTTTCATGGCTACACCTTC
CASSAPQGFHGYTF
>few|TRBJ2-7|15|TRBD1|TRBV11-2
TGTGCCAGCAGCCGAGACAGGGTCGGGAACTACGAGCAGTACTTC
CASSRDRVGNYEQYF
>-|TRBJ1-6|14|-|TRBV6-5
TGTGCCAGCAGCTTCCGTGGGGGGTTCTCACCCCTCCACTTT
CASSFRGGFSPLHF
>-|TRBJ1-2|13|TRBD1|TRBV30
TGTGCCTGGAGTGAACAGGGGGCTTATGGCTACACCTTC
CAWSEQGAYGYTF
>-|TRBJ1-1|16|-|TRBV6-5
TGTGCCAGCAGTTACTCAATAGGGGCGCGCGGCACTGAAGCTTTCTTT
CASSYSIGARGTEAFF
>-|TRBJ1-5|15|TRBD1|TRBV5-3
TGTGCCAGAAAACCCGGGACAGCTAGCAATCAGCCCCAGCATTTT
CARKPGTASNQPQHF
>once|TRBJ1-6|14|-|TRBV27
TGTGCCAGCAGTTGGGGTTTAGGGGATTCACCCCTCCACTTT
CASSWGLGDSPLHF
>once|TRBJ1-1|14|-|TRBV28
TGTGCCAGCAGAAACGGGGGAACGGACACTGAAGCTTTCTTT
CASRNGGTDTEAFF
>once|TRBJ1-5|12|-|TRBV28
TGTGCCAGCAGTTCATCCGGACAAGCCCAGCATTTT
CASSSSGQAQHF
>-|TRBJ1-3|14|-|TRBV15
TGTGCCACCAGCTTCGAGGGGAGGACCAACACCATATATTTT
CATSFEGRTNTIYF
>-|TRBJ2-3|15|TRBD2|TRBV30
TGTGCCTCCACCGGGACTAGCAATGGTATAGATACGCAGTATTTT
CASTGTSNGIDTQYF
>-|TRBJ1-5|13|-|TRBV7-2
TGTGCCAGCAGTTGGGGGCGAGATCAGCCCCAGCATTTT
CASSWGRDQPQHF
>-|TRBJ2-3|16|TRBD1|TRBV7-9
TGTGCCAGCAGCTTAGGGGACAGGGAGGGCACAGATACGCAGTATTTT
CASSLGDREGTDTQYF
>-|TRBJ2-1|15|TRBD2|TRBV2
TGTGCCAGCAGTGAAAGGCAGTGGGGAGGGAATGAGCAGTTCTTC
CASSERQWGGNEQFF
>-|TRBJ2-3|15|TRBD2|TRBV5-1
TGCGCCAGCAGCTTTTCCTTCGCGGGAGGGGATACGCAGTATTTT
CASSFSFAGGDTQYF
>-|TRBJ1-1|11|-|TRBV30
TGTGCCTGGACAGCGGGACCCGAAGCTTTCTTT
CAWTAGPEAFF
>-|TRBJ2-2|12|-|TRBV28
TGTGCCAGCAGACGGTCTAACGGGGAGCTGTTTTTT
CASRRSNGELFF
>-|TRBJ1-5|18|TRBD1|TRBV19
TGTGCCAGTAGGGAGGACAGGGGGCTTACGTTTAGCAATCAGCCCCAGCATTTT
CASREDRGLTFSNQPQHF
>-|TRBJ2-3|16|TRBD1|TRBV11-2
TGTGCCAGCAGCTTATGGGTGACAGGGCGGACAGATACGCAGTATTTT
CASSLWVTGRTDTQYF
>-|TRBJ2-1|19|TRBD1|TRBV7-3
TGTGCCAGCAGCAAGAGGACAGGGGGCGAGGGGAAGGCCTACAATGAGCAGTTCTTC
CASSKRTGGEGKAYNEQFF
>-|TRBJ2-1|12|-|TRBV2
TGTGCCAGCAGAGCATACTACAATGAGCAGTTCTTC
CASRAYYNEQFF
>few|TRBJ2-7|13|TRBD2|TRBV6-5
TGTGCCAGGTTAGCGGGACGTATTTACGAGCAGTACTTC
CARLAGRIYEQYF
>-|TRBJ1-6|11|-|TRBV28
TGTGCCAGCAGAACAGATTCACCCCTCCACTTT
CASRTDSPLHF
>-|TRBJ1-6|14|TRBD1|TRBV6-5
TGTGCCAGCAGCCGACAGGGTGGCTTTTCACCCCTCCACTTT
CASSRQGGFSPLHF